Below, one T cell receptor (beta chain) is given with its context. What it binds is unknown. The data derive from a study of pediatric ulcerative colitis. At the level of the study: Ulcerative colitis patients had pancolitis or left-sided colitis, with confirming histology.

Sequencing was at survey level. The assay was immunoSEQ multiplex PCR, and TCRdb's table has in-frame clones only and misses some. The data contain fewer than 30,000 clones, about 69% of them seen just once; the ten biggest clones take up roughly 7.8%. There are 14 residues in the CDR3. Trimming stripped 0 bases from V and 9 bases from J, with 12 bases between. Per germline, CDR1 MNHEY and CDR2 SVGAGI. Study-wide results and limits: A couple of rectal clonotypes were found only in ulcerative colitis patients, all of them. Acute severe colitis showed lower rectal diversity from clonal expansions.

The rectum was sampled with one to two pinch biopsies at colonoscopy. V is TRBV6-5 and J is TRBJ2-1; D is perhaps TRBD2 (6 bases). The sequencing sample was made of gut tissue. The sequence came from a boy aged 5-17 years with severe ulcerative colitis. The CDR3 protein is CASSYSPTSSEQFF. CDR3 DNA: TGTGCCAGCAGTTACTCACCGACTAGTAGTGAGCAGTTCTTC.